The clone carrying this T cell receptor beta chain was seen repeatedly, ten times or more. Its antigen is undetermined. V gave up 1 base and J gave up 8 bases, with 12 bases separating them. The germline gives CDR1 SGHVS, CDR2 FQNEAQ. The CDR3 has 14 amino acids. This specimen comes from a study of T cells in Graves' hyperthyroidism and ophthalmopathy. PBMCs were collected from a roughly 10 ml volume of fresh peripheral blood. The TCR beta CDR3 regions underwent amplification using RNA transcripts as the source. When the TCR CDR3 underwent first-round RT-PCR, the HTBI primer set was used. TCRdb re-called the multiplex PCR reads with MiXCR, one entry per CDR3 protein. The table lists some 510,000 distinct CDR3 sequences, more than 20% of them singletons. Study-wide results and limits: Among clonotypes expanded in thyroid above 0.001, most were also found in blood.

The V and J genes are TRBV7-8 and TRBJ1-5; D gene uncertain. Sequencing input: blood. The TCR originated in a man younger than 35 with Graves' hyperthyroidism. CDR3 in DNA: TGTGCCAGCAGCTTAGTCTCGAGGTTCGAGCCCCAGCATTTT. Translated: CASSLVSRFEPQHF.